The rows below give T cell receptor beta chains drawn from one sample of a study of blood T cell repertoires in COVID-19. Produced via immunoSEQ multiplex PCR; TCRdb's table is partial and in-frame only. In the table there are about 220,000 clones, 82% of which are singletons. Sequenced: peripheral blood. These receptor sequences come from a woman between 65 and 79 years old with COVID-19, enrolled during active disease. CDR3s include the opening cysteine and the closing phenylalanine or tryptophan.

J gene,V gene,CDR3 protein
TRBJ1-6,TRBV28,CASITGGSSYNSPLHF
TRBJ2-1,TRBV10-3,CAITQATYNEQFF
TRBJ2-3,TRBV2,CASNEAGATDTQYF
TRBJ1-1,TRBV4-3,CASSLLPGKEAFF
TRBJ2-2,TRBV19,CASRGLGGRYTGELFF
TRBJ1-3,TRBV30,CGRGGRGAGNTIYF
TRBJ1-2,TRBV19,CASSPRDRVTDYTF
TRBJ1-5,TRBV2,CASRPGTGHNQPQHF
TRBJ2-3,TRBV28,CASSSPGSTDTQYF
TRBJ2-7,TRBV5-4,CASSLDPGKYEQYF
TRBJ1-2,TRBV7-9,CASSSPRDLNYGYTF
TRBJ2-1,TRBV5-6,CASSLILAGADEQFF
TRBJ2-7,TRBV21-1,CASSKDSTRVGEQYF
TRBJ2-1,TRBV9,CASSVALYNEQFF
TRBJ2-7,TRBV6-5,CASSMVGAGALYF
TRBJ2-3,TRBV11-2,CARATGYLSSTDTQYF
TRBJ1-2,TRBV6-5,CASSYSRIYGYTF
TRBJ1-1,TRBV27,CASRSQGRAEAFF
TRBJ1-2,TRBV3-1/TRBV3-2,CASSQDGGRGKGYTF
TRBJ1-6,TRBV11-2,CASSLSSRPGQRLSPLHF
TRBJ2-6,TRBV3-1/TRBV3-2,CASSQISPGANVLTF
TRBJ2-3,TRBV7-9,CASSFITDTQYF
TRBJ2-7,TRBV28,CASSLKGGEGEQYF
TRBJ2-1,TRBV18,CASCGLAGLIDEQFF
TRBJ2-3,TRBV19,CASSTTLDWKSLDTQYF